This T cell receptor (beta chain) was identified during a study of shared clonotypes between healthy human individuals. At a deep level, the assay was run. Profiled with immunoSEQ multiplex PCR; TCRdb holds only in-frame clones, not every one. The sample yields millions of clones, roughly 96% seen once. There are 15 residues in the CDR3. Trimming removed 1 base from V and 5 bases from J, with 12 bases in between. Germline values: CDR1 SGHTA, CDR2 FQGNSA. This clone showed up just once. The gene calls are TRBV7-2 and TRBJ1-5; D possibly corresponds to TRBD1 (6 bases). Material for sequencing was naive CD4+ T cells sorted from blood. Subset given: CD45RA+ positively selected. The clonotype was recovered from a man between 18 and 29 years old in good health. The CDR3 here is CASSLGTDPHQPQHF. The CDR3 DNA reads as TGTGCCAGCAGCTTAGGGACAGACCCTCATCAGCCCCAGCATTTT.